The 25 T cell receptor beta chains listed next were all sequenced from one sample in a study of shared clonotypes between healthy human individuals. Generated by immunoSEQ multiplex PCR, the TCRdb table keeps only in-frame clones and is missing some. The sample has some 2,000,000 clones; about 95% are singletons. In the naive CD8 group, cells lacked CD45RO and were positively selected for CCR7, so terminally differentiated effector memory CD45RA+ cells were left out. Sequenced: naive CD8+ T cells sorted from blood. The origin of the receptors is a man aged 18 to 30 in good health.

The chain joins TRBV9 to TRBJ1-5; weak D call: TRBD1 (5 bases). The CDR3 sequence is 15 residues long. Trimming removed 4 bases at V and 4 bases at J, with 15 bases between. CDR1 SGDLS and CDR2 YYNGEE come from the germline V gene. Written as DNA, the CDR3 is TGTGCCAGCAGCCGCGGGGGGGGTGGTAATCAGCCCCAGCATTTT. Residues: CASSRGGGGNQPQHF.

The genes are TRBV7-3 and TRBJ2-3; D uncertain. The CDR3 extends over 16 amino acids. Per the germline V gene, CDR1 is SGHTA and CDR2 is FQGTGA. Trimming cost V 5 bases and J 0 bases, with 15 bases left between them. The CDR3 is CASSLGAYSSTDTQYF. The DNA for the CDR3 is TGTGCCAGCAGCCTAGGAGCCTATTCTAGCACAGATACGCAGTATTTT.

The count of this clone is one. This chain links TRBV27 with TRBJ2-2, with TRBD2 as a possible D gene (6 bases). CDR1 is MNHEY and CDR2 is SMNVEV in the germline V gene (reference sequence). CDR3 length equals 16 residues. The V gene lost 6 bases and the J gene lost 3 bases, with 17 bases spanning the gap. The CDR3 sequence: CASSSSVLGDTGELFF. Here the CDR3 DNA reads TGTGCCAGCAGCTCTAGCGTCCTCGGTGACACCGGGGAGCTGTTTTTT.

The chain is built from TRBV13 and TRBJ1-2, with TRBD1 matching over 9 bases. V was clipped by 0 bases and J by 6 bases; unmatched bases: 8. Germline-derived CDR1 and CDR2 are PRHDT and FYEKMQ (reference sequence). This CDR3 has 16 residues. The CDR3 nucleotides are TGTGCCAGCAGCTTAGGGGGAACAGGGGGCGAGGATGGCTACACCTTC. It is translated as CASSLGGTGGEDGYTF.

V and J are TRBV19 and TRBJ1-4, with 7 bases identical to TRBD1. Trimming at V came to 1 base and at J to 8 bases, leaving 10 bases not matched to a gene. CDR3 length equals 16 residues. CDR1 is LNHDA, CDR2 SQIVND, per germline (reference sequence). CDR3 in DNA: TGTGCCAGTAGTATAGGCGACAGGGTGGAAGCCGAAAAACTGTTTTTT. Amino acids: CASSIGDRVEAEKLFF.

The gene calls are TRBV18 and TRBJ2-1; TRBD2 matches at 7 bases. This CDR3 spans 15 amino acids. The ends lost 6 bases at V and 4 bases at J; junction bases unmatched: 9. The germline CDR1 and CDR2 sequences are KGHSH and LQKENI. The CDR3 loop is CASSLSGDTYNEQFF. For the CDR3, the DNA is TGTGCCAGCTCCCTCAGCGGGGATACTTACAATGAGCAGTTCTTC.

V gene TRBV11-2 combines with J gene TRBJ2-5; 9 nucleotides match TRBD1. With V trimmed by 6 bases and J by 4 bases, 3 bases remained unmatched. Per the germline V gene, CDR1 is SGHAT and CDR2 is FQNNGV. The length of the CDR3 is 13 residues. The CDR3 nucleotides read TGTGCCAGCAGGGAACAGGGGGCAGAGACCCAGTACTTC. Protein product: CASREQGAETQYF.

This chain connects TRBV5-1 to TRBJ1-2; no clear D. The CDR3 covers 13 residues. V was shortened by 4 bases and J by 3 bases, with 10 bases between the two germline ends. Looked up from germline, CDR1 is SGHRS and CDR2 is YFSETQ. CDR3 DNA sequence: TGCGCCAGCAGCCCTACGGAATACTATGGCTACACCTTC. Its protein product is CASSPTEYYGYTF.

Comments on this clone: This CDR3 is also generated by other DNA sequences in the sample. The rearrangement uses TRBV27 and TRBJ2-5, with TRBD2 matching over 8 bases. The CDR3 sequence is 14 residues long. V lost 5 bases, J lost 5 bases, and 7 bases stayed unmatched. Germline CDR1 reads MNHEY; CDR2 reads SMNVEV (reference sequence). The CDR3 is CASSPGLAGETQYF. CDR3 bases: TGTGCCAGCAGTCCAGGACTAGCTGGGGAGACCCAGTACTTC.

V gene TRBV5-4 combines with J gene TRBJ2-7; 8 positions agree with TRBD2. Germline-derived CDR1 and CDR2 are SGHNT and YYREEE (reference sequence). Unmatched junction bases numbered 10, after V lost 5 bases and J lost 0 bases. The CDR3 length is 16 residues. CDR3 nucleotide sequence: TGTGCCAGCAGTCCGGGGGGGGACCCAAGCTCCTACGAGCAGTACTTC. Translated, it gives CASSPGGDPSSYEQYF.

The genes are TRBV5-4 and TRBJ2-7; 10 bases are shared with TRBD2. Germline lookup yields CDR1 SGHNT and CDR2 YYREEE (reference sequence). V shed 4 bases, J shed 7 bases, and the junction held 8 bases outside the gene matches. This CDR3 is 14 amino acids long. The CDR3 is CASSPELAGEEQYF. The CDR3 region has the DNA TGTGCCAGCAGCCCGGAGCTAGCGGGGGAGGAGCAGTACTTC. The entire variable domain, with the rest obtained from reference TRBV5-4 and TRBJ2-7, is as follows: ETGVTQSPTHLIKTRGQQVTLRCSSQSGHNTVSWYQQALGQGPQFIFQYYREEENGRGNFPPRFSGLQFPNYSSELNVNALELDDSALYLCASSPELAGEEQYFGPGTRLTVT.

Worth noting for this clone: This sample also contains other DNA sequences that code for the same CDR3. The chain is built from TRBV6-5 and TRBJ2-7; 7 bases agree with TRBD1. This CDR3 has 16 residues. The V segment lost 3 bases and the J segment 0 bases; nucleotides outside the gene matches: 8. The V gene's germline CDR1 is MNHEY and CDR2 SVGAGI. The CDR3 DNA reads TGTGCCAGCAGTTATTCCACAGGGGAGACCTCCTACGAGCAGTACTTC. This translates into CASSYSTGETSYEQYF.

As for this clone: Other DNA sequences in this sample translate to the same CDR3. The V call is TRBV29-1, the J call TRBJ2-2, with D hard to call. Germline V gives CDR1 SQVTM, CDR2 ANQGSEA. The CDR3 runs to 12 residues. V dropped 4 bases and J dropped 2 bases, with 5 bases sitting between them. The CDR3 DNA sequence: TGCAGCGTTGGGGAAAACACCGGGGAGCTGTTTTTT. The encoded protein is CSVGENTGELFF.

V gene TRBV19 combines with J gene TRBJ1-1; D is undetermined. The CDR3 is 10 residues long. The germline V gene encodes CDR1 LNHDA and CDR2 SQIVND (reference sequence). Between the trimmed V and J ends, which lost 10 bases and 7 bases, there was a span of 10 bases. The CDR3 loop is CATLGGEAFF. The CDR3 DNA follows: TGTGCCACCCTCGGTGGTGAAGCTTTCTTT.

V usage is TRBV10-2 and J usage is TRBJ1-1, with 7 bases aligning to TRBD1. CDR1 WSHSY and CDR2 SAAADI come from the germline V gene. There are 11 residues in the CDR3. J gave up 6 bases and V 8 bases, and 3 bases lay outside the gene matches. The CDR3 here is CASAQGAEAFF. CDR3 nucleotide sequence: TGCGCCAGCGCGCAGGGGGCTGAAGCTTTCTTT.

This chain joins TRBV4-2 and TRBJ1-5, with 8 bases fitting TRBD1. CDR1 is LGHNA, CDR2 YNFKEQ, per germline. The CDR3 has 15 amino acids. J gave up 4 bases and V 0 bases, and 2 bases lay outside the gene matches. CDR3 loop: CASSQETGVNQPQHF. The DNA of the CDR3 is TGTGCCAGCAGCCAAGAGACAGGGGTGAATCAGCCCCAGCATTTT.

This clone has only a few counts. The CDR3 DNA reads as TGTGCCAGCAGTGCGACAGGCATGAACACTGAAGCTTTCTTT. It is translated as CASSATGMNTEAFF. This chain links TRBV28 with TRBJ1-1, with D maybe TRBD1 (6 bases). The CDR3 sequence is 14 residues long. Germline assignment: CDR1 MDHEN and CDR2 SYDVKM. V gave up 5 bases and J gave up 0 bases, with 10 bases separating them.

The gene calls are TRBV13 and TRBJ2-1, with D possibly being TRBD1 or TRBD2 (7 bases each). The germline CDR1 and CDR2 sequences are PRHDT and FYEKMQ (reference sequence). Trimming left V 5 bases short and J 6 bases short, with 23 bases between. This CDR3 is 17 amino acids long. In DNA form, the CDR3 reads TGTGCCAGCAGCCCCCAACCAGGGGGAGGGCCCCTCAATGAGCAGTTCTTC. Amino acid sequence: CASSPQPGGGPLNEQFF.

About this clone itself: At one boundary the junction diverges from the germline segment, which might be a read error. The chain carries TRBV6-1 and TRBJ1-5, with 7 bases aligning to TRBD1. CDR3 length equals 14 residues. Germline V lookup: CDR1 MNHNS, CDR2 SASEGT. CDR3 loop: CASSESGQDQPQHF. The CDR3, as DNA: TGTGCCAGCAGTGAAAGCGGACAGGATCAACCCCAGCATTTT.

The chain joins TRBV5-1 to TRBJ2-7, with D maybe TRBD2 (8 bases). V dropped 2 bases and J dropped 0 bases, with 15 bases sitting between them. The CDR3 is made up of 16 amino acids. CDR1 is SGHRS and CDR2 is YFSETQ in the germline V gene. The DNA for the CDR3 is TGCGCCAGCAGCTTACTACAGGGGACTAGCTCCTACGAGCAGTACTTC. Residues: CASSLLQGTSSYEQYF.

To note about this clone: The sample holds other DNA sequences that translate to the same CDR3. The chain recombines TRBV7-9 with TRBJ2-5; D is uncertain. This CDR3 is 13 amino acids long. V gave up 1 base and J gave up 5 bases, with 8 bases separating them. The germline V gene encodes CDR1 SEHNR and CDR2 FQNEAQ (reference sequence). CDR3 nucleotide sequence: TGTGCCAGCAGCTTAGGTCTAGAGGAGACCCAGTACTTC. Amino acids: CASSLGLEETQYF.

The chain employs TRBV4-3 and TRBJ2-7; unclear D gene. Trimming shortened V by 0 bases and J by 7 bases, and 10 bases separated the two germline ends. The CDR3 is 13 residues long. Germline loops: CDR1 LGHNA, CDR2 YSLEER. For the CDR3, the DNA is TGCGCCAGCAGCCAAGAAGGTTGGCAGGAGCAGTACTTC. Encoded protein: CASSQEGWQEQYF.

Remarks on this clone: The same CDR3 arises from other DNA sequences in this sample as well. This sequence joins TRBV9 and TRBJ2-7; 7 bases match TRBD2. Germline loops: CDR1 SGDLS, CDR2 YYNGEE. J was trimmed by 2 bases and V by 0 bases; bases with no gene match: 5. The CDR3 length is 15 residues. The CDR3 DNA reads TGTGCCAGCAGCGTAGGGACTAGTGGGGCCTACGAGCAGTACTTC. Its protein product is CASSVGTSGAYEQYF.

This rearrangement joins TRBV7-2 to TRBJ2-1, with 10 bases matching TRBD2. The CDR3 has 15 residues. The J segment lost 8 bases and the V segment lost 1 base, leaving 5 bases of the junction unmatched. CDR1 and CDR2 (germline): SGHTA, FQGNSA. For the CDR3, the DNA is TGTGCCAGCAGCTTAGGAGCGGGAGGGTGGGATGAGCAGTTCTTC. This translates into CASSLGAGGWDEQFF.

This clone appeared once. This chain links TRBV28 with TRBJ1-2; unclear D gene. V was cut by 5 bases and J by 5 bases, with 24 bases left in between. This CDR3 spans 17 amino acids. Germline-derived CDR1 and CDR2 are MDHEN and SYDVKM. CDR3 in DNA: TGTGCCAGCAGTCTCCCCCTCCAGGTCTCCCATTTTTATGGCTACACCTTC. This codes for CASSLPLQVSHFYGYTF.